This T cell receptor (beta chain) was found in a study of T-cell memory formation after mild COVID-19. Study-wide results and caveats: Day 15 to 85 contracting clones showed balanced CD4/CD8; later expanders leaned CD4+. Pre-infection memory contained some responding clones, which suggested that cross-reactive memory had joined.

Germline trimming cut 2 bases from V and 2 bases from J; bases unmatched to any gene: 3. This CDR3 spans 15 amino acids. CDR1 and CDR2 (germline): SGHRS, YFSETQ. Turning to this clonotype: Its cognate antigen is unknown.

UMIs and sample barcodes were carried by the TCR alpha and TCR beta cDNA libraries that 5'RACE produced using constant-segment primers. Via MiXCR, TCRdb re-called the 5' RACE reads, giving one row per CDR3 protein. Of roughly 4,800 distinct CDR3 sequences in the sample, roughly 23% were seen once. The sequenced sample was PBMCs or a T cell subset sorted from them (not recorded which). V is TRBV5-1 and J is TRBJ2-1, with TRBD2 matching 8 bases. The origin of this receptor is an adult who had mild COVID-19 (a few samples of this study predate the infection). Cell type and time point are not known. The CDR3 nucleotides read TGCGCCAGCAGCTTCGGGACTAGTCCCTACAATGAGCAGTTCTTC. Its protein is CASSFGTSPYNEQFF.